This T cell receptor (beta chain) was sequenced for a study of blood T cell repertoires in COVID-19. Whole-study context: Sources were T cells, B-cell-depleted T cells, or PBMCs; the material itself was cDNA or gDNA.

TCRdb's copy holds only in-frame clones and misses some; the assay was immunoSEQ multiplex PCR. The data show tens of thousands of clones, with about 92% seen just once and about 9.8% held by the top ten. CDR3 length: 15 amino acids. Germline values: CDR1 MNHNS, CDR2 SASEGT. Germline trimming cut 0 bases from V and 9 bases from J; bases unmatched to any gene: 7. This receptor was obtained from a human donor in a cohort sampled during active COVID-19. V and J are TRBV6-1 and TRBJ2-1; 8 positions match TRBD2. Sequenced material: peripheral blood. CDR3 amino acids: CASSEASGNSGEQFF. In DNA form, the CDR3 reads TGTGCCAGCAGTGAAGCTAGCGGGAACAGTGGTGAGCAGTTCTTC.